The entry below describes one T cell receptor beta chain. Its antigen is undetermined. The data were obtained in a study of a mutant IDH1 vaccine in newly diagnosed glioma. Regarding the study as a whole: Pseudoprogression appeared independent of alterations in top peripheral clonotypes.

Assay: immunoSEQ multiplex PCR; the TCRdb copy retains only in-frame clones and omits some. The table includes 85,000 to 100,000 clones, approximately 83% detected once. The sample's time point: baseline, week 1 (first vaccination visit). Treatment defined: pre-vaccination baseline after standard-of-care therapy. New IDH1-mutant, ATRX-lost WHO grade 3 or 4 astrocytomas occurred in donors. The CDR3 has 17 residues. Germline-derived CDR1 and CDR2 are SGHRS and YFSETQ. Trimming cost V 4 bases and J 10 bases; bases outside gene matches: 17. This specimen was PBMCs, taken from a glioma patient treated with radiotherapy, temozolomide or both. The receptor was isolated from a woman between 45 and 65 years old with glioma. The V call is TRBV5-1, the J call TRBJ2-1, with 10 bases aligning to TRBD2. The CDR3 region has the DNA TGCGCCAGCAGCGCAACAAGCGGGGGGGCCCTAGCAGGAGAGCAGTTCTTC. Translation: CASSATSGGALAGEQFF. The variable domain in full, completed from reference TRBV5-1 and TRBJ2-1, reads KAGVTQTPRYLIKTRGQQVTLSCSPISGHRSVSWYQQTPGQGLQFLFEYFSETQRNKGNFPGRFSGRQFSNSRSEMNVSTLELGDSALYLCASSATSGGALAGEQFFGPGTRLTVL.